This T cell receptor (beta chain) was sequenced during a study of CD8+CD57+ T cells in acquired aplastic anemia. Study-wide context: Sorted CD4+ plus CD8+ cells gave DNA averaging roughly 2.9 ug.

TCR beta VDJ and CDR3 were profiled, and genomic DNA was the template. Each CDR3 protein is one row after TCRdb ran MiXCR on the reads. Of 150,000 to 200,000 distinct CDR3 sequences listed, 50% to 75% were seen once; the top ten hold about 43%. Study-wide points: Patients shared around 30 CD8+ CDR3 sequences with controls. No significant patient-versus-control difference appeared in CD8+ Simpson's diversity.

As for this clonotype: No antigen is known for it.

The sample was sorted CD4+, CD8+, or CD8+CD57+ T cells (not recorded which) from PBMCs. The clonotype originates from a human donor with severe aplastic anemia or a healthy control (not recorded which).

The CDR3 reads CSARYHRGRDEQYF. The CDR3 DNA follows: TGCAGTGCTAGGTATCACAGGGGGCGCGACGAGCAGTACTTC. The rearrangement links TRBV20-1 to TRBJ2-7; 9 nucleotides line up with TRBD1. Trimming cost V 3 bases and J 5 bases; bases outside gene matches: 8. The CDR3 contains 14 residues. The germline V gene has CDR1 DFQATT and CDR2 SNEGSKA (reference sequence).